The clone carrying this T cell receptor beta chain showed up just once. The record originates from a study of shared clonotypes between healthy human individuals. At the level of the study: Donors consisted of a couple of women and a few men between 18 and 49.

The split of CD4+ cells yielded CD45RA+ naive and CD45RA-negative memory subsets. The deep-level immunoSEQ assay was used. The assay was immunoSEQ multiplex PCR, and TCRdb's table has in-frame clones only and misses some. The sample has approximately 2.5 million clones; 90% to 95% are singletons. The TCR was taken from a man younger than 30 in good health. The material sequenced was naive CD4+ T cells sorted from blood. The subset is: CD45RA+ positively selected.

CDR3 in amino acids: CASNIAGTEDEQFF. CDR3 bases: TGTGCCAGCAATATAGCCGGGACAGAGGATGAGCAGTTCTTC. V and J are TRBV6-5 and TRBJ2-1; 7 bases map to TRBD1. The CDR3 is 14 residues long. Germline-derived CDR1 and CDR2 are MNHEY and SVGAGI. V was pared by 7 bases and J by 8 bases, with 11 bases of the junction left unmatched.